These T cell receptor beta chains were read from a single sample in a study of T cell responses to AZD1222 COVID-19 vaccine. Measured with immunoSEQ multiplex PCR; TCRdb has only the in-frame clones, and not every one. The data hold 200,000 or so clones, with around 90% observed a single time. Sequencing was performed on peripheral blood, taken on day 0 of AZD1222 vaccination. The receptors were sampled from an adult in good health. CDR3s include the opening cysteine and the closing phenylalanine or tryptophan.

TRBV7-9	TRBJ1-2	CASSLNRGRISDGYTF
TRBV20-1	TRBJ2-5	CSASRDFETQYF
TRBV7-9	TRBJ1-3	CASSLDGNTIYF
TRBV6-2/TRBV6-3	TRBJ1-5	CASSSLPPGRQASNQPQHF
TRBV11-2	TRBJ2-7	CASSFDRGAYEQYF
TRBV2	TRBJ2-7	CASSESGGEQYF
TRBV4-3	TRBJ2-6	CASSQGPASGSSGANVLTF
TRBV11-1	TRBJ1-2	CASSFDSYGYTF
TRBV6-2/TRBV6-3	TRBJ2-7	CASSSPGTNHYEQYF
TRBV7-9	TRBJ1-1	CASSLLGELTGGPAFF
TRBV25-1	TRBJ2-7	CASSGMTRTSGTYEQYF
TRBV6-4	TRBJ1-1	CASSAPRSGRGAFF
TRBV19	TRBJ2-5	CASSIGRQRVQETQYF
TRBV12-3/TRBV12-4	TRBJ1-2	CASSLVSLGYTF
TRBV18	TRBJ1-2	CASSPPINSGDGYTF
TRBV28	TRBJ1-5	CASNIQGKQPQHF
TRBV5-1	TRBJ1-3	CASSKGQGGNTIYF
TRBV7-2	TRBJ2-4	CASRRAVRDIQYF
TRBV5-1	TRBJ2-2	CASSLMQGAGGELFF
TRBV3-1/TRBV3-2	TRBJ2-4	CASSYVQGNIQYF
TRBV5-4	TRBJ2-7	CASSSGLRSLYEQYF
TRBV28	TRBJ1-1	CASSRSRPGGWEEAFF
TRBV3-1/TRBV3-2	TRBJ1-2	CASSQDFGTGNGYTF
TRBV28	TRBJ2-3	CASSFLPGVDTQYF
TRBV5-4	TRBJ2-5	CASSLGVDPSYQETQYF
TRBV27	TRBJ1-5	CASSLSYASNQPQHF
TRBV30	TRBJ2-2	CAWRTQLDTGELFF
TRBV11-2	TRBJ2-1	CASSFARGIGPSYNEQFF
TRBV15	TRBJ1-5	CATSKQGGQPQHF
TRBV11-2	TRBJ2-2	CASSLLAGAITGELFF
TRBV7-2	TRBJ2-1	CASSWQGGGGDNEQFF
TRBV27	TRBJ2-3	CASSRQQGPLSTDTQYF
TRBV3-1/TRBV3-2	TRBJ2-7	CASSIRQGPYEQYF
TRBV9	TRBJ1-3	CASSVAGQGAQGGNTIYF
TRBV4-1	TRBJ1-6	CASREGGRNSPLHF
TRBV21-1	TRBJ2-7	CASSKGAYEQYF
TRBV11-1	TRBJ2-5	CASSLVWRAGETQYF